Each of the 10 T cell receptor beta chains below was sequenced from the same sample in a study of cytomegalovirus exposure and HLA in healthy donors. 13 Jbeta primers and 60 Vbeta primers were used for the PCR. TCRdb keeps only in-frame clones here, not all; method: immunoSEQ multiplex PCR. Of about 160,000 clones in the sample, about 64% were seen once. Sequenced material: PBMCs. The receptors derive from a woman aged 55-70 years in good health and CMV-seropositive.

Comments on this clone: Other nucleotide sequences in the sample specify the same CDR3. This CDR3 reads CASSEGGSYEQYF. The CDR3 DNA reads TGCGCCAGCAGTGAGGGCGGCTCCTACGAGCAGTACTTC. The genes are TRBV10-1 and TRBJ2-7; D uncertain. Trimming shortened V by 2 bases and J by 0 bases, and 5 bases separated the two germline ends. CDR1 is WNHNN, CDR2 SYGVQD, per germline (reference sequence). The CDR3 runs to 13 residues.

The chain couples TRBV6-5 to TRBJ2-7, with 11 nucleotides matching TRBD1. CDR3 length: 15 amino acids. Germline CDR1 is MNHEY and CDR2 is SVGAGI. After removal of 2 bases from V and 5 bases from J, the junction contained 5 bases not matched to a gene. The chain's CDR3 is CASSYAGQGADEQYF. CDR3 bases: TGTGCCAGCAGTTACGCAGGACAGGGGGCCGACGAGCAGTACTTC.

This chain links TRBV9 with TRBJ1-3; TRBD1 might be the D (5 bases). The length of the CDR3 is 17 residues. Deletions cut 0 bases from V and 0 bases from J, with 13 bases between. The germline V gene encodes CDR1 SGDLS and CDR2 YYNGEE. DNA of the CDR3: TGTGCCAGCAGCGTAGCTGTCAGGGAATACTCTGGAAACACCATATATTTT. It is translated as CASSVAVREYSGNTIYF.

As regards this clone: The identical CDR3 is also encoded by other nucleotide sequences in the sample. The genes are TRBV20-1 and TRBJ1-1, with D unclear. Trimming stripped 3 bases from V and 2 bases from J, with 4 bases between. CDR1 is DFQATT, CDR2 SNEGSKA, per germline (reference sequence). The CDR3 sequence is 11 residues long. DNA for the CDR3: TGCAGTGCTAGGGCTAACACTGAAGCTTTCTTT. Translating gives CSARANTEAFF.

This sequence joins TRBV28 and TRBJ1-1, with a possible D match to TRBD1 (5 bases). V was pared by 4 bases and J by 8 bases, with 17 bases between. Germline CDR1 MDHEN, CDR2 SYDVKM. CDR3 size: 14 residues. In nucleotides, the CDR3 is TGTGCCAGCAGTTCCCCCGGCCAGGGCGAGGAAGCTTTCTTT. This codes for CASSSPGQGEEAFF.

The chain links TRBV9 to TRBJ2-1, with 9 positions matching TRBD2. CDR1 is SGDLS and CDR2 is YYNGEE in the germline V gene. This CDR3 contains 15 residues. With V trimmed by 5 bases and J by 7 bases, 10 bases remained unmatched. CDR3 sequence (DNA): TGTGCCAGCAGTCCAGGACTAGCGATAGGGAATGAGCAGTTCTTC. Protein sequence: CASSPGLAIGNEQFF.

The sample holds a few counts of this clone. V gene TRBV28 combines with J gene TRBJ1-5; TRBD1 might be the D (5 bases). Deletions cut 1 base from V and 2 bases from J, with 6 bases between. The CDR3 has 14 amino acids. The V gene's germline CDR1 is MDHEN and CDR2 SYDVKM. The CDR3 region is CASSLLQGNQPQHF. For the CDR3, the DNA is TGTGCCAGCAGTTTATTACAGGGCAATCAGCCCCAGCATTTT. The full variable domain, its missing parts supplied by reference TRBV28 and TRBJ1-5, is DVKVTQSSRYLVKRTGEKVFLECVQDMDHENMFWYRQDPGLGLRLIYFSYDVKMKEKGDIPEGYSVSREKKERFSLILESASTNQTSMYLCASSLLQGNQPQHFGDGTRLSIL.

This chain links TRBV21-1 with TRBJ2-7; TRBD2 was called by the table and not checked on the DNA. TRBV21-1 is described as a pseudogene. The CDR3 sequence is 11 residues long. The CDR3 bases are TGTGCCAGCAGCAAAGGTAGCGAGCAGTACTTC. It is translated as CASSKGSEQYF.

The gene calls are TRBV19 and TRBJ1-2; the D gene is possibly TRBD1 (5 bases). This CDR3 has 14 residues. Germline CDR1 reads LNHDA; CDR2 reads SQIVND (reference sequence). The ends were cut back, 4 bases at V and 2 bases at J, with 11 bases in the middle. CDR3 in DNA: TGTGCCAGTAGTAGGAGGGACGGCAACTATGGCTACACCTTC. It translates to CASSRRDGNYGYTF.

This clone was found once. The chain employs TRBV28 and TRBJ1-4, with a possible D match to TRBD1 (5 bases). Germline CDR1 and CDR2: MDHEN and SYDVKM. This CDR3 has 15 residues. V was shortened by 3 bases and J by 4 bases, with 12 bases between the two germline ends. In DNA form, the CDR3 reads TGTGCCAGCAGTTTCGGGGGAGCCCTTAATGAAAAACTGTTTTTT. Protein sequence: CASSFGGALNEKLFF.